The T cell receptor beta chain under discussion was sequenced for a study of Ad26.COV2.S vaccination and SARS-CoV-2 variants. Method: immunoSEQ multiplex PCR; TCRdb's copy keeps in-frame clones and lacks some. This sample yields a few hundred thousand clones, of which approximately 90% are seen a single time; around 1.9% belongs to the top ten. Trimming left V 5 bases short and J 6 bases short, with 13 bases between. Germline values: CDR1 SGHNT, CDR2 YENEEA. This CDR3 spans 13 amino acids. This sample's treatment: around 19 received Ad26.COV2.S at low or high dose, single or two shots; 5 received placebo; per-sample allocation not given. Sampling happened 63 days after the first vaccine or placebo injection. An adult aged 18-55 years in Boston served as the donor.

This chain uses TRBV11-3 with TRBJ1-1; D gene unclear. Sequences were derived from peripheral blood, sampled in a trial of Ad26.COV2.S vaccine versus placebo. The sequence was obtained from a person between 18 and 59 years old who received the Ad26.COV2.S COVID-19 vaccine or a placebo. CDR3 protein: CASSLRSGAEAFF. The CDR3 nucleotides read TGTGCCAGCAGCCTCAGAAGTGGCGCTGAAGCTTTCTTT.